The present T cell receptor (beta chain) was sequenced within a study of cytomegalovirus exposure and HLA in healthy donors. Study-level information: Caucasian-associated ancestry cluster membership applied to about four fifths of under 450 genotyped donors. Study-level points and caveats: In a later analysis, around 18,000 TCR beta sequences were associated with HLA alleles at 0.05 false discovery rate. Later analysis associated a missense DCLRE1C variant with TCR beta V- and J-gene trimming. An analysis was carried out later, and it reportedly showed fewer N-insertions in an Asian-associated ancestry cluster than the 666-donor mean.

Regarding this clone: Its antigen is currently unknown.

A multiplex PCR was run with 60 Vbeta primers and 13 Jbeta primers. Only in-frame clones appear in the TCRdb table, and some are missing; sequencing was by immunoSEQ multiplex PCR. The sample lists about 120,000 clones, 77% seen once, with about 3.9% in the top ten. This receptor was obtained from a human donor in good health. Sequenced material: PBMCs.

The CDR3 loop is CASRLAGGADTQYF. The CDR3 DNA reads as TGTGCCAGCCGCTTGGCGGGAGGAGCAGATACGCAGTATTTT. The rearrangement joins TRBV2 to TRBJ2-3; 8 bases align to TRBD2. Germline CDR1 and CDR2: SNHLY and FYNNEI. This CDR3 is built from 14 residues. The V gene end was trimmed by 8 bases and the J gene end by 4 bases; junction bases not matched to a gene: 8.